This T cell receptor beta chain was identified in a study of T-cell reconstitution after alpha-beta-depleted transplantation in children. This CDR3 has 16 residues. The authors prepared the TCRbeta library with unique molecular identifiers. TCRdb re-derived calls from the PCR reads in MiXCR, one entry per CDR3 protein. The repertoire holds around 680,000 distinct CDR3 sequences, with 16% as singletons. This clonotype came up many times. The TCR originated in a human donor who donated a stem cell graft to a child with acute myeloid leukemia. The starting material was PBMCs from the stem cell graft donor, obtained from the stem cell graft. The V call is TRBV12-2, the J call TRBJ1-5; the table gives TRBD1 as D, unverified against the DNA. TRBV12-2 is recorded as a pseudogene. CDR3 bases: TGTGCAAGTCGCTTTCGGACAGGTAGACACGATCAGCCCCAGCATTTT. The encoded protein is CASRFRTGRHDQPQHF.